Below, 28 T cell receptor beta chains from the same sample are listed, as sequenced in a study of CD8+CD57+ T cells in acquired aplastic anemia (dated by TCRdb to 2017 to 2018). Beyond this particular receptor, the publication reports: In patients, decreased diversity was observed in CD8+CD57+ cells compared with total CD4+ and CD8+ cell pools.

Their antigens are not known. Flow cytometry had shown CD8+CD57+ cell expansion in the patients selected for sequencing. Sequencing used an Illumina HiSeq 2000. Profiling of TCR beta VDJ combinations and CDR3 sequences used genomic DNA as the template. The public reads were run again by TCRdb, first through fastp at Q25 and then through MiXCR, and only productive beta chains were kept. Every entry covers one CDR3 protein and lists the most common genes and DNA from its rows. In this sample the table shows 17,000 or so distinct CDR3 sequences, around two fifths of which occur a single time. Of the sample, approximately 83% is held by the ten largest clones. What was sequenced was CD8+CD57+ T cells sorted from PBMCs. Explained via the paper, the cell subset or site label denotes: bead-enriched CD8+CD57+ effector memory T cells from SAA patients. The receptors shown here come from a human donor with aplastic anemia.

The chain carries TRBV9 and TRBJ2-7, with TRBD1 as a possible D gene (7 bases). CDR3 length equals 14 residues. CDR1 is SGDLS, CDR2 YYNGEE, per germline. The V end was cut by 3 bases, the J end by 4 bases, with 14 bases between. CDR3 in amino acids: CASSAGGTAYEQYF. CDR3 bases: TGTGCCAGCAGCGCAGGAGGGACAGCATACGAGCAGTACTTC.

The rearrangement uses TRBV20-1 and TRBJ2-7, with D perhaps TRBD1 or TRBD2 (5 bases each). The CDR3 contains 13 residues. Trimming took off 4 bases at V and 1 base at J, with 11 bases between the two ends. Germline V gene data show CDR1 as DFQATT and CDR2 as SNEGSKA (reference sequence). In DNA, the CDR3 is TGCAGTGCTACATGGGGGACGTCCTACGAGCAGTACTTC. The encoded protein is CSATWGTSYEQYF.

Points on this clonotype: A much larger clonotype is one base distant, so this may be a read error. This chain connects TRBV3-1 to TRBJ2-7; D might be TRBD1 (6 bases). In germline, CDR1 is LGHDT, CDR2 YNNKEL (reference sequence). CDR3 length: 16 residues. This CDR3 is CASSQGAGTTSYKQYF. The CDR3 DNA follows: TGTGCCAGCAGCCAGGGGGCCGGGACAACCTCCTACAAGCAGTACTTC.

The CDR3 DNA reads TGTGCCACCAGCAGCTTAGTGGGGGGCGAGCAGTACTTC. Translation: CATSSLVGGEQYF. V and J are TRBV15 and TRBJ2-7, with TRBD2 as a possible D gene (6 bases). Germline V lookup: CDR1 LNHNV, CDR2 YYDKDF (reference sequence). The CDR3 runs to 13 residues. Trimming stripped 3 bases from V and 6 bases from J, with 12 bases between.

V gene TRBV11-3 combines with J gene TRBJ2-7; a weak D match, TRBD2 (5 bases). The CDR3 consists of 13 residues. V lost 1 base to trimming and J lost 6 bases, with 10 bases between them. CDR1 is SGHNT, CDR2 YENEEA, per germline. The CDR3 DNA reads as TGTGCCAGCAGCTTAGGGACGGGAAGCGAGCAGTACTTC. Amino acid sequence: CASSLGTGSEQYF.

Points on this clonotype: The junction differs from germline at one of its ends, possibly a read error. The chain uses TRBV6-1 and TRBJ2-5, with D perhaps matching TRBD2 (6 bases). CDR1 and CDR2 (germline): MNHNS, SASEGT. The CDR3 is 16 residues long. CDR3 coding DNA: TGTGCCAACAGTGATGGAGGACGGGAGTACCAAGAGACCCAGTACTTC. Its protein is CANSDGGREYQETQYF.

The table lists this clonotype with a few counts. The junction and the germline gene differ at one end; a read error may be behind it. This chain links TRBV5-5 with TRBJ2-7; TRBD1 or TRBD2 may be the D gene (5 bases each). The CDR3 contains 13 residues. Germline V CDR1 and CDR2: SGHKS, YYEKEE (reference sequence). The CDR3 loop is CASSLAWDLPWWF. The CDR3 region has the DNA TGTGCCAGCAGCTTGGCCTGGGACCTACCCTGGTGGTTC.

The chain couples TRBV5-3 to TRBJ1-5, with D perhaps matching TRBD1 (5 bases). TRBV5-3 is noted as an ORF with a role that remains uncertain. The CDR3 is 16 residues long. V was cut by 9 bases and J by 2 bases, with 21 bases left in between. In nucleotides, the CDR3 is TGTGCCACCCAACTGAGCGGGCAGGGCGGCAATCAGCCCCAGCATTTT. This encodes CATQLSGQGGNQPQHF.

The rearrangement links TRBV10-3 to TRBJ2-5, with 9 nucleotides matching TRBD2. CDR1 and CDR2 (germline): ENHRY, SYGVKD. Trimming cost V 5 bases and J 9 bases; bases outside gene matches: 13. The CDR3 totals 15 residues. For the CDR3, the DNA is TGTGCCATCAGTTCTAGCGGGGATAGCAATCAGCCCCAGTACTTC. Protein: CAISSSGDSNQPQYF.

The chain combines TRBV7-6 with TRBJ2-5; possible D gene TRBD1, 5 bases. CDR1 and CDR2 from the germline V gene are SGHVS and FNYEAQ. Trimming left V 5 bases short and J 11 bases short, with 15 bases between. There are 12 residues in the CDR3. The CDR3 sequence: CASSRDVGLQYF. CDR3 coding DNA: TGTGCCAGCAGCCGAGACGTGGGGCTACAGTACTTC.

The V and J genes are TRBV20-1 and TRBJ2-7; D possibly uses TRBD1 or TRBD2 (7 bases each). This CDR3 spans 18 amino acids. Germline V lookup: CDR1 DFQATT, CDR2 SNEGSKA (reference sequence). With 0 bases removed from V and 0 bases from J, the gap between germline ends came to 21 bases. CDR3 region: CSARDRGERGQSSYEQYF. In DNA form, the CDR3 reads TGCAGTGCTAGAGATAGGGGGGAGCGGGGACAGAGCTCCTACGAGCAGTACTTC.

This clonotype qualifies as hyperexpanded. The V call is TRBV29-1, the J call TRBJ2-3, with unresolved D. Germline assignment: CDR1 SQVTM and CDR2 ANQGSEA. Trimming took 7 bases from V and 2 from J, leaving 22 bases between them. There are 16 residues in the CDR3. The CDR3 DNA reads as TGCAGCGCCTCTGACCCCCTCTATGACATCACAGATACGCAGTATTTT. The encoded protein is CSASDPLYDITDTQYF.

This clonotype was observed at least ten times. The chain couples TRBV6-1 to TRBJ1-2, with D maybe TRBD1 (6 bases). Trimming left V 6 bases short and J 4 bases short, with 18 bases between. Looked up from germline, CDR1 is MNHNS and CDR2 is SASEGT. CDR3 size: 15 residues. The CDR3 DNA reads as TGTGCCAGCAGCCATGGGGGGGGGGCCGCCTATGGCTACACCTTC. Its translation is CASSHGGGAAYGYTF.

The chain carries TRBV6-2 or TRBV6-3 and TRBJ2-5, with TRBD1 identical over 8 bases. CDR3 length: 13 residues. The V gene's germline CDR1 is MNHEY and CDR2 SVGEGT. J gave up 5 bases and V 2 bases, and 1 base lay outside the gene matches. The DNA for the CDR3 is TGTGCCAGCAGTTACCGGGACAGGGAGACCCAGTACTTC. Protein sequence: CASSYRDRETQYF.

Worth noting for this clonotype: A read error may produce the germline difference seen at one junction end. The genes are TRBV5-4 and TRBJ2-1; D is possibly TRBD2 (6 bases). This CDR3 contains 15 residues. From germline, CDR1 is SGHNT and CDR2 YYREEE (reference sequence). The CDR3, as DNA: TGTGCCAGCAGCTTGGGCCTAGCGTCTTACAATGAGCGGTTCTTC. It specifies CASSLGLASYNERFF.

This chain joins TRBV20-1 and TRBJ2-2; possibly TRBD1 for D (6 bases). The germline V gene has CDR1 DFQATT and CDR2 SNEGSKA (reference sequence). The CDR3 is 15 amino acids. With 2 bases removed from V and 3 bases from J, the gap between germline ends came to 13 bases. CDR3 in amino acids: CSARLQGLDTGELFF. Written as DNA, the CDR3 is TGCAGTGCTAGATTACAGGGTTTAGACACCGGGGAGCTGTTTTTT.

As for this clonotype: Its ends do not fully match the called genes, so a read error is possible. The CDR3 coding sequence is TGTGCCGCCAGCAGCGTGGACAGCTACAATGAGCAGTTCTTC. Encoded protein: CAASSVDSYNEQFF. The V gene is TRBV15, the J gene TRBJ2-1; maybe TRBD1 (6 bases). The germline V gene encodes CDR1 LNHNV and CDR2 YYDKDF (reference sequence). The CDR3 extends over 14 amino acids.

This clonotype was recorded a few times. This chain connects TRBV7-6 to TRBJ1-1; weak D call: TRBD1 (5 bases). The CDR3 extends over 15 amino acids. From germline, CDR1 is SGHVS and CDR2 FNYEAQ. Deletions cut 4 bases from V and 1 base from J, with 13 bases between. Written as DNA, the CDR3 is TGTGCCAGCAGCTACTTTGGAGGGGCGAACACTGAAGCTTTCTTT. Protein sequence: CASSYFGGANTEAFF.

This clonotype occurred a few times. This sequence joins TRBV2 and TRBJ1-2; the match to TRBD1 covers 8 bases. Germline V gene sequence: CDR1 SNHLY, CDR2 FYNNEI. The V segment lost 5 bases and the J segment 11 bases; nucleotides outside the gene matches: 16. The CDR3 is 15 residues long. This CDR3 is CASSSNRGTSSYYTF. The CDR3 DNA reads as TGTGCCAGCAGTTCTAACAGGGGGACGAGTAGCTATTACACCTTC.

The V and J genes are TRBV29-1 and TRBJ2-1, with unresolved D. CDR3 size: 11 residues. In germline, CDR1 is SQVTM, CDR2 ANQGSEA. V gave up 1 base and J gave up 10 bases, with 8 bases separating them. CDR3 nucleotides: TGCAGCGTTGAAGCTGAGAGGGAGCAGTTCTTC. Amino acids: CSVEAEREQFF.

This clonotype came up a few times. The genes are TRBV4-1 and TRBJ2-7; TRBD2 is a possible D gene (5 bases). Trimming took 3 bases from V and 3 from J, leaving 18 bases between them. This CDR3 is built from 16 residues. Germline V gives CDR1 MGHRA, CDR2 YSYEKL. CDR3 sequence: CASSQDGWGEVYEQYF. The CDR3, as DNA: TGCGCCAGCAGCCAGGACGGCTGGGGAGAGGTCTACGAGCAGTACTTC.

This clonotype was seen a handful of times. This sequence joins TRBV7-8 and TRBJ2-3; the D gene is possibly TRBD2 (6 bases). Germline CDR1 SGHVS, CDR2 FQNEAQ. This CDR3 has 14 residues. Deletions cut 4 bases from V and 5 bases from J, with 13 bases between. In DNA form, the CDR3 reads TGTGCCAGCAGCTCGGCGGGAAGGGTAGATACGCAGTATTTT. Protein product: CASSSAGRVDTQYF. The full variable domain, with the rest looked up from reference TRBV7-8 and TRBJ2-3, is GAGVSQSPRYKVAKRGQDVALRCDPISGHVSLFWYQQALGQGPEFLTYFQNEAQLDKSGLPSDRFFAERPEGSVSTLKIQRTQQEDSAVYLCASSSAGRVDTQYFGPGTRLTVL.

This clonotype has just a few counts. The chain carries TRBV7-8 and TRBJ1-1, with 7 bases lining up with TRBD1. After removal of 5 bases from V and 9 bases from J, the junction contained 6 bases not matched to a gene. The CDR3 has 12 amino acids. Germline V lookup: CDR1 SGHVS, CDR2 FQNEAQ. CDR3 loop: CASSEGTEKAFF. Written as DNA, the CDR3 is TGTGCCAGCAGCGAAGGGACAGAGAAAGCTTTCTTT.

This clonotype was detected only once. The chain links TRBV12-3 or TRBV12-4 to TRBJ1-1; D may be TRBD1 (5 bases). V was pared by 7 bases and J by 1 base, with 10 bases between. The CDR3 is made up of 13 amino acids. The CDR3 coding sequence is TGTGCCAGCACTCAGGGTGGGAACACTGAAGCTTTCTTT. Amino acids: CASTQGGNTEAFF.

The V gene is TRBV15, the J gene TRBJ2-7; TRBD1 matches at 10 bases. Germline CDR1 LNHNV, CDR2 YYDKDF (reference sequence). The junction had 4 bases not matched to a gene; V was cut back by 3 bases and J by 2 bases. The CDR3 runs 15 residues. This CDR3 is CATSSPGTGAYEQYF. The CDR3 DNA reads as TGTGCCACCAGCAGCCCCGGGACAGGGGCCTACGAGCAGTACTTC.

This chain joins TRBV3-1 and TRBJ2-7; a weak D match, TRBD1 (6 bases). This CDR3 has 14 amino acids. The ends were cut back, 1 base at V and 1 base at J, with 8 bases in the middle. Germline values: CDR1 LGHDT, CDR2 YNNKEL (reference sequence). The CDR3 DNA reads as TGTGCCAGCAGCCAAGTTAGGGGGTCCTACGAGCAGTACTTC. Translated: CASSQVRGSYEQYF.

The chain uses TRBV20-1 and TRBJ1-2, with TRBD1 as a possible D gene (6 bases). CDR3 length equals 13 residues. The V and J ends lost 0 bases and 2 bases respectively, with 7 bases between them. Germline CDR1 and CDR2: DFQATT and SNEGSKA (reference sequence). Written as DNA, the CDR3 is TGCAGTGCTAGAGACAGGGGAAACTATGGCTACACCTTC. Translating it yields CSARDRGNYGYTF.

This clonotype occurred a few times. The V call is TRBV7-8, the J call TRBJ2-1; maybe TRBD2 (5 bases). Germline V gives CDR1 SGHVS, CDR2 FQNEAQ. CDR3 length equals 16 residues. V lost 1 base to trimming and J lost 0 bases, with 10 bases between them. Here the CDR3 DNA reads TGTGCCAGCAGCTTAGTTGGGAGCCTCTCCTACAATGAGCAGTTCTTC. It yields the protein CASSLVGSLSYNEQFF.